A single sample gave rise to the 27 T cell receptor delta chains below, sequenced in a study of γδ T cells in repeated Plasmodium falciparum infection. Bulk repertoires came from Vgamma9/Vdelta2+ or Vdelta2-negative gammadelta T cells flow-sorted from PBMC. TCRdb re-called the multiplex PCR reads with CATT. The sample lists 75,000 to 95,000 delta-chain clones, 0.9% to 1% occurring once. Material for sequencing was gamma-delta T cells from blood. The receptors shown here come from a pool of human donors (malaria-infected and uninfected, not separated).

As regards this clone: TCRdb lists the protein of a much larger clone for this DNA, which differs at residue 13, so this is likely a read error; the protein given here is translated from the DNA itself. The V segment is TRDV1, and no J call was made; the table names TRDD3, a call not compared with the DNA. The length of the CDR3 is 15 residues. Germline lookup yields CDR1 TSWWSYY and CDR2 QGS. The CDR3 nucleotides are TGTGCTCTTGGGGAACTCTTTCCGTACACCGATAAACCCATCTTT. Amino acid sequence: CALGELFPYTDKPIF.

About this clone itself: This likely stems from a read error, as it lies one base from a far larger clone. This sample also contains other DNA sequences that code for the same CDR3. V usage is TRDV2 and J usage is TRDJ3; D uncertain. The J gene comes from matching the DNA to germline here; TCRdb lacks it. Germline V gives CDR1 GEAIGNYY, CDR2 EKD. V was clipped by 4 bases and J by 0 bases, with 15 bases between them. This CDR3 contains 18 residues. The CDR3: CACDTVTKSSWDTRQMFF. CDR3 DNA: TGTGCCTGTGATACCGTTACTAAAAGCTCCTGGGACACCCGACAGATGTTTTTC.

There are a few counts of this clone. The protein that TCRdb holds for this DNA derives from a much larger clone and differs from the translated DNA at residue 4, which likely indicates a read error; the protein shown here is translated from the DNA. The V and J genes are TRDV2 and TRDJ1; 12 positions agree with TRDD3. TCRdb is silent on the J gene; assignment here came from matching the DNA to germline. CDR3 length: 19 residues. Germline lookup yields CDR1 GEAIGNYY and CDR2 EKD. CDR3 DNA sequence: TGTGCCTGTCACACCCTGCCTCCTGGGGGATACGGAAGCACCGATAAACTCATCTTT. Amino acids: CACHTLPPGGYGSTDKLIF.

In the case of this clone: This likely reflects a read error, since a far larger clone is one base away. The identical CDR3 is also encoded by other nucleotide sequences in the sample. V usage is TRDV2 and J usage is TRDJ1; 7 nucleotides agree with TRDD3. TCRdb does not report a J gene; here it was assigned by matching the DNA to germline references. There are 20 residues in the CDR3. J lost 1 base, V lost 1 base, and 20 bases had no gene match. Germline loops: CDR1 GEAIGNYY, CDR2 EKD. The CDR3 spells CACDTPSGSGGPGFTDKLIF. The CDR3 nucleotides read TGTGCCTGTGACACTCCGTCTGGGTCTGGGGGGCCCGGCTTCACCGATAAACTCATCTTT.

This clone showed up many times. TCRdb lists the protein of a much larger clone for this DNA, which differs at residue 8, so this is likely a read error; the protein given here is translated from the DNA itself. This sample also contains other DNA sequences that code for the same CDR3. The CDR3 DNA reads as TGTGCTCTTGGGGAAAAAAGGAGGCATGGTAAACTCATCTTT. The encoded protein is CALGEKRRHGKLIF. This chain links TRDV1 with TRDJ1; D is unresolved. The germline gives CDR1 TSWWSYY, CDR2 QGS. Trimming stripped 2 bases from V and 7 bases from J, with 14 bases between. The CDR3 is made up of 14 amino acids.

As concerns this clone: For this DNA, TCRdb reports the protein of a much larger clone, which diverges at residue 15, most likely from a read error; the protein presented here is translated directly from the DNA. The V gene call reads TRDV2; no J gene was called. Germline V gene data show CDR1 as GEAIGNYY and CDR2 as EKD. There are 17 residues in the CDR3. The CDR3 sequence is CACDPPYSPPNTRQVFF. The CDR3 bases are TGTGCCTGTGACCCCCCCTACTCTCCTCCAAACACCCGACAGGTGTTTTTC.

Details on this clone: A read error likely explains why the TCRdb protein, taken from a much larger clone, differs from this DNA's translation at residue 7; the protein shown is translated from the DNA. The CDR3 DNA follows: TGTGCTCTTGGGGGCCCTTCTTGGGCTTTGACAGCACAACTCTTCTTT. This translates into CALGGPSWALTAQLFF. The chain recombines TRDV1 with TRDJ2; a weak D match, TRDD2 (5 bases). The J gene, not given by TCRdb, was assigned here from a germline match of the nucleotide sequence. This CDR3 spans 16 amino acids. CDR1 and CDR2 from the germline V gene are TSWWSYY and QGS. V was clipped by 4 bases and J by 0 bases, with 12 bases between them.

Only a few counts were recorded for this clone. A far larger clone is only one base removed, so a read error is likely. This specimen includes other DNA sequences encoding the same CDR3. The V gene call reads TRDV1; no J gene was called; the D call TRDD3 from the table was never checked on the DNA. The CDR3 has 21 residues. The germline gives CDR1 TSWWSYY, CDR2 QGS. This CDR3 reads CALGEGSRFPYLLGAIDKLIF. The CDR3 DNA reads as TGTGCTCTTGGGGAAGGATCTAGATTTCCCTATTTACTGGGGGCCATTGATAAACTCATCTTC.

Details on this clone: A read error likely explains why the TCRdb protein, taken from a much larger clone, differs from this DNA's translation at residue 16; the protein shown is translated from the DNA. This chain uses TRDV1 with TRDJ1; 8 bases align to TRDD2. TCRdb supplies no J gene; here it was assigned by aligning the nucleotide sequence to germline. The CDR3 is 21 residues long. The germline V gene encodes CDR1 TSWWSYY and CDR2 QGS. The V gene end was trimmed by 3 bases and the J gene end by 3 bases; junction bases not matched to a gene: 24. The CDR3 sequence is CALGDATFLKGTGLYADKLIF. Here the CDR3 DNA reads TGTGCTCTTGGGGACGCAACCTTCCTAAAAGGTACTGGGCTTTACGCCGATAAACTCATCTTT.

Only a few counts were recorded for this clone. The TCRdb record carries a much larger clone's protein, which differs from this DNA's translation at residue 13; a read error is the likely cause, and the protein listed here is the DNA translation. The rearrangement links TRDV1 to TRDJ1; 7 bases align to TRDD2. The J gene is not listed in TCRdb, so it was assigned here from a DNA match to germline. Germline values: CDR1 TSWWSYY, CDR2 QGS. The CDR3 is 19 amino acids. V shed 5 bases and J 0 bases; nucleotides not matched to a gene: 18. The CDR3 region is CALGTSIPTVWEHTDKLIF. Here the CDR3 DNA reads TGTGCTCTTGGGACCTCTATTCCTACAGTGTGGGAGCACACCGATAAACTCATCTTT.

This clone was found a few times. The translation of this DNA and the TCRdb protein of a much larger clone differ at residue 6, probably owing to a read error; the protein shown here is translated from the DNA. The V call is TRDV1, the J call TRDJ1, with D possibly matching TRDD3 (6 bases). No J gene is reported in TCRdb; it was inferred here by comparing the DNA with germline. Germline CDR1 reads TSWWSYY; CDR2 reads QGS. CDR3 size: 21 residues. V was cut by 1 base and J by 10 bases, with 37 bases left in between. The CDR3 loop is CALGEQERLHSNGGELPGLIF. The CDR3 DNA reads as TGTGCTCTTGGGGAACAAGAGCGCCTACATTCGAACGGGGGGGAACTGCCCGGACTCATCTTT.

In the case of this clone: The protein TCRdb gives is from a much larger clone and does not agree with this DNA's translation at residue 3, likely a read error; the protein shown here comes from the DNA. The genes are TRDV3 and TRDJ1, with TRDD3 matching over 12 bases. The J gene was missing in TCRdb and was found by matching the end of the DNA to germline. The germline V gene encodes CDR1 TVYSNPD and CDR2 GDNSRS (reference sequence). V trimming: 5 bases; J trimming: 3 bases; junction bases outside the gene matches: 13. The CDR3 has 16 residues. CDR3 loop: CATGPYWGIQPDKLIF. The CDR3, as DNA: TGTGCCACGGGGCCATACTGGGGGATACAACCCGATAAACTCATCTTT.

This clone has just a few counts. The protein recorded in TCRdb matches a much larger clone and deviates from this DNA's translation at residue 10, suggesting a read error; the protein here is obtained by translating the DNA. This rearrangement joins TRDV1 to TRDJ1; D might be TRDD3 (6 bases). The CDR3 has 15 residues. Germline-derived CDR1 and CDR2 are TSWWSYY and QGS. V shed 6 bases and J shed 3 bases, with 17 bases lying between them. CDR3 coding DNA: TGTGCTCTTGGAGGGATAGGGACCGTAGCCGATAAACTCATCTTT. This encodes CALGGIGTVADKLIF.

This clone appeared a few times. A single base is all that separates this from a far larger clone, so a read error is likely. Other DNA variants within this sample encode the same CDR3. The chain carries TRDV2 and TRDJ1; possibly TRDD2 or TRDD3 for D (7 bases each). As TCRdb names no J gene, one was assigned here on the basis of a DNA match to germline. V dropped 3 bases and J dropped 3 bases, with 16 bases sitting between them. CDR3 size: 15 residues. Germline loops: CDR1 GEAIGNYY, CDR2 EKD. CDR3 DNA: TGTGCCTGTGACCCCCTTCCTGGGGGGTCCGATAAACTCATCTTT. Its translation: CACDPLPGGSDKLIF.

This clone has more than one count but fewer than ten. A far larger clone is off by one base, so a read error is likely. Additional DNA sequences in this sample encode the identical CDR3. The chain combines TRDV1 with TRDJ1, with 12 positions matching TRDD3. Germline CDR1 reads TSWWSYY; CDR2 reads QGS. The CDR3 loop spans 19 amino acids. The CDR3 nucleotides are TGTGCTCTTGGGGTATTCCTACTTGGAACTGGGGGATACAGGAATAAGCTCATCTTT. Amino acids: CALGVFLLGTGGYRNKLIF.

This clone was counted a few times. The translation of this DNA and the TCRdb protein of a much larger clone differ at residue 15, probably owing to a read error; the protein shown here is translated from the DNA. CDR3 region: CALWCPYLLGDGTDELIF. The CDR3 DNA follows: TGTGCTCTTTGGTGTCCCTATCTACTGGGGGATGGCACCGATGAACTCATCTTT. This chain connects TRDV1 to TRDJ1; 10 bases are a match to TRDD3. TCRdb offers no J gene call, so here the DNA was matched to germline to obtain one. The CDR3 consists of 18 residues. Germline V lookup: CDR1 TSWWSYY, CDR2 QGS.

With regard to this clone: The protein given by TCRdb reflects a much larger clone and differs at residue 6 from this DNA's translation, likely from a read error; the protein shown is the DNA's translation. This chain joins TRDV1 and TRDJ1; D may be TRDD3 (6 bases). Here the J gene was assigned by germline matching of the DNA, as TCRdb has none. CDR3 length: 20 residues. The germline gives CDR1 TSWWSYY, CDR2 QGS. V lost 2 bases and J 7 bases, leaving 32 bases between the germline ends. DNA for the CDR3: TGTGCTCTTGGGGAAGACCGTCGATATCCTCCCCCCTTACTGGGTCTTAAACTCATCTTT. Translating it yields CALGEDRRYPPPLLGLKLIF.

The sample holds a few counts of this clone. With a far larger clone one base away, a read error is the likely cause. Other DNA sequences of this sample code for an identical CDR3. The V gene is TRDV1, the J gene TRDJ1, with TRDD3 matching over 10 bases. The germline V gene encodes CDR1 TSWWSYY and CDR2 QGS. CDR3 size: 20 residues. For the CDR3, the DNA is TGTGCTCTTGGGGAACTAGACGGGGGGGATACGCCCGACTACACCGATAAACTCATTTTT. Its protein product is CALGELDGGDTPDYTDKLIF.

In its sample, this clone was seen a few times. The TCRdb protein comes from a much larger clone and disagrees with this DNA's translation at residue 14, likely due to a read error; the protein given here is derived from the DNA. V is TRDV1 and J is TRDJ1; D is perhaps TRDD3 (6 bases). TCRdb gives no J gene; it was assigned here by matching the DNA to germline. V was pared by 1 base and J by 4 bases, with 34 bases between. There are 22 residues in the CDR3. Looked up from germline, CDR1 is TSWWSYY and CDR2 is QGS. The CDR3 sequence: CALGEPYVGTYTGRYANDKLIF. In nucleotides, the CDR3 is TGTGCTCTTGGGGAACCATACGTTGGAACCTATACTGGGAGATACGCTAACGATAAACTCATCTTT.

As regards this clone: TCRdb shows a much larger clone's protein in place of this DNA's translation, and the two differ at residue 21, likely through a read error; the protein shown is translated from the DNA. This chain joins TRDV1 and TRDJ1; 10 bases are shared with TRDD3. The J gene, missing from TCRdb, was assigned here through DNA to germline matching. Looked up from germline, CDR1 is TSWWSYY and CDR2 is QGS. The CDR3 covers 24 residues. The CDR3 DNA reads TGTGCTCTTGGGGAATCCCCAACCTCCTCGATGTACTGGGGGATCACCCCTCACACCGATAGACTCATCTTT. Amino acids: CALGESPTSSMYWGITPHTDRLIF.

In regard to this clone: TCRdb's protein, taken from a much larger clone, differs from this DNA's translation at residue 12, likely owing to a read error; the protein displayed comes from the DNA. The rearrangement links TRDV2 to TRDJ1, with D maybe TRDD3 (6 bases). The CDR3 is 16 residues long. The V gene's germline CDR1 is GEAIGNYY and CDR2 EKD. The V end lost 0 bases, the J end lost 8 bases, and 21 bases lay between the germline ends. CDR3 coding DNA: TGTGCCTGTGACACCCCTTGGGATAGCCCCCCAAGGAAACTCATCTTT. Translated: CACDTPWDSPPRKLIF.

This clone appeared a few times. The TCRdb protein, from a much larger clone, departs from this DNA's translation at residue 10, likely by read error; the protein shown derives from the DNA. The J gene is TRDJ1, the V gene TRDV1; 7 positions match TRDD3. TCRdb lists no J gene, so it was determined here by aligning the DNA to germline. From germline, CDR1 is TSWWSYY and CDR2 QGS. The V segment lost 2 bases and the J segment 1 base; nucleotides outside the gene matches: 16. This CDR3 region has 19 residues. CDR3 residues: CALGEFGIFRGIFTDKLIF. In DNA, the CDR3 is TGTGCTCTTGGGGAATTCGGCATTTTCCGGGGGATCTTCACCGATAAACTCATCTTT.

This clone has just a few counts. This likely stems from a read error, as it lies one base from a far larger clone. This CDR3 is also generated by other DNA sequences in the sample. The CDR3 DNA follows: TGTGCCTGTGAGAAACTGGGTGAATCTGCAACCCACACCGATAAACTCATCTTT. Protein product: CACEKLGESATHTDKLIF. This sequence joins TRDV2 and TRDJ1; D possibly corresponds to TRDD3 (6 bases). TCRdb records no J gene; here it was assigned by comparing the DNA to germline. Germline loops: CDR1 GEAIGNYY, CDR2 EKD. V was cut by 4 bases and J by 0 bases, with 23 bases left in between. CDR3 length: 18 residues.

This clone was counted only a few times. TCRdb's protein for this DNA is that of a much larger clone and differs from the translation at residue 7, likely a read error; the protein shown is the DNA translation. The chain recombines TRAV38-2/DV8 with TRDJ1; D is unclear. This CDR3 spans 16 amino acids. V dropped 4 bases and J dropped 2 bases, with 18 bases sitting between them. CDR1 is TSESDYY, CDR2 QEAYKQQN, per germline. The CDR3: CAYRGFTRTGTDKLIF. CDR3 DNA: TGTGCTTATAGGGGGTTCACTCGAACGGGGACCGATAAACTCATCTTT.

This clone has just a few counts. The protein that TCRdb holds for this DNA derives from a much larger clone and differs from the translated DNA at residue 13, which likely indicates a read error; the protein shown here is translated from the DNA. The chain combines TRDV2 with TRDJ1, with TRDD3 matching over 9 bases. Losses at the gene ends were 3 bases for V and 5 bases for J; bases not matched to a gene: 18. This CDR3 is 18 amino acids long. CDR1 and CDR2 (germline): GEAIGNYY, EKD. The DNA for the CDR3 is TGTGCCTGTGACCGTAGGCCTTCCTGTACTGGGGGAAGGGATAAACTCATCTTT. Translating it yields CACDRRPSCTGGRDKLIF.

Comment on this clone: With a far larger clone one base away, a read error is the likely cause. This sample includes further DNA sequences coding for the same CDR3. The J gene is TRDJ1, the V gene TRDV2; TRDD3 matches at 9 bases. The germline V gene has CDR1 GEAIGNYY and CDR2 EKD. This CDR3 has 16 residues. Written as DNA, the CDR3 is TGTGCCTGTGACACACACAACTGGGGGAGAGACGATAAGCTCATCTTT. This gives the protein CACDTHNWGRDDKLIF.

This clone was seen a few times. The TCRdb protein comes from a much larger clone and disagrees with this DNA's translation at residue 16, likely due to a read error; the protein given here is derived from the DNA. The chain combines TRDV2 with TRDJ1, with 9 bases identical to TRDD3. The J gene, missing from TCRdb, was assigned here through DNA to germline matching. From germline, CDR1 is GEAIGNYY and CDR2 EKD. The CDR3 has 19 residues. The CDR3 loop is CACDTIPLGIRPGTDRLIF. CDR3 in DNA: TGTGCCTGTGACACGATCCCCCTGGGGATACGGCCGGGCACCGATAGACTCATCTTT.